The 23 T cell receptor beta chains listed next were all sequenced from one sample in a study of T cells in Graves' hyperthyroidism and ophthalmopathy. RNA transcripts yielded amplified TCR beta CDR3 regions. HTBI primers were the set used in a first-round RT-PCR of the TCR CDR3. TCRdb reanalysed the multiplex PCR reads using MiXCR and keeps one entry per CDR3 protein. Of 450,000 to 650,000 distinct CDR3 sequences in the sample, around 14% are singletons; the top ten hold roughly 6.9%. The sample taken for sequencing was blood. The receptors were sampled from a woman between 18 and 29 years old with Graves' ophthalmopathy.

V is TRBV4-2 and J is TRBJ2-5; 7 positions agree with TRBD2. The CDR3 runs to 17 residues. V lost 1 base to trimming and J lost 4 bases; unmatched junction nucleotides: 12. CDR1 and CDR2 from the germline V gene are LGHNA and YNFKEQ. The CDR3 here is CASSQVGSLREAETQYF. CDR3 sequence (DNA): TGTGCCAGCAGCCAAGTCGGGTCCTTACGGGAGGCAGAGACCCAGTACTTC.

CDR3 sequence reads: CASKPGTGSNEQFF. The CDR3 DNA is TGTGCCAGCAAACCCGGGACAGGGTCCAATGAGCAGTTCTTC. The J gene is TRBJ2-1, the V gene TRBV7-9, with 9 bases fitting TRBD1. CDR3 size: 14 residues. Germline assignment: CDR1 SEHNR and CDR2 FQNEAQ (reference sequence). Trimming cost V 7 bases and J 6 bases; bases outside gene matches: 7. The entire variable domain, with the rest obtained from reference TRBV7-9 and TRBJ2-1, is as follows: DTGVSQNPRHKITKRGQNVTFRCDPISEHNRLYWYRQTLGQGPEFLTYFQNEAQLEKSRLLSDRFSAERPKGSFSTLEIQRTEQGDSAMYLCASKPGTGSNEQFFGPGTRLTVL.

This clonotype has more than one count but fewer than ten. The CDR3 coding sequence is TGTGCCATCAGTGAGTTGAAGGGCAATCAGCCCCAGCATTTT. Its protein is CAISELKGNQPQHF. The chain combines TRBV10-3 with TRBJ1-5, with unresolved D. The germline V and J ends were trimmed by 1 base and 2 bases, with 6 bases remaining between them. The CDR3 loop spans 14 amino acids. CDR1 is ENHRY and CDR2 is SYGVKD in the germline V gene.

V usage is TRBV7-9 and J usage is TRBJ1-1; D is unclear. V dropped 6 bases and J dropped 4 bases, with 12 bases sitting between them. Germline CDR1 is SEHNR and CDR2 is FQNEAQ (reference sequence). CDR3 length: 13 amino acids. The CDR3 bases are TGTGCCAGCAGGATTCGAGGAGGCACTGAAGCTTTCTTT. Translation gives CASRIRGGTEAFF.

This clonotype was seen ten or more times. This chain links TRBV6-1 with TRBJ2-2, with TRBD1 identical over 7 bases. V trimming: 10 bases; J trimming: 7 bases; junction bases outside the gene matches: 6. The CDR3 runs to 12 residues. CDR1 MNHNS and CDR2 SASEGT come from the germline V gene. The CDR3 region is CATWTGGGELFF. The CDR3 DNA reads TGTGCCACCTGGACAGGAGGCGGGGAGCTGTTTTTT.

This chain links TRBV4-3 with TRBJ2-1; D may be TRBD2 (6 bases). This CDR3 is 15 amino acids long. Trimming stripped 1 base from V and 9 bases from J, with 16 bases between. Germline V CDR1 and CDR2: LGHNA, YSLEER. The CDR3: CASSQAGVGGSEQFF. The CDR3 nucleotides are TGCGCCAGCAGCCAAGCGGGAGTAGGTGGTAGTGAGCAGTTCTTC.

This clonotype has more than one count but fewer than ten. This CDR3 reads CASSLDPGLAGGPSYNEQFF. The DNA for the CDR3 is TGTGCCAGCAGCTTAGATCCGGGACTAGCGGGAGGCCCCTCCTACAATGAGCAGTTCTTC. The chain couples TRBV7-2 to TRBJ2-1; 15 nucleotides match TRBD2. J gave up 0 bases and V 1 base, and 7 bases lay outside the gene matches. The CDR3 length is 20 residues. The germline CDR1 and CDR2 sequences are SGHTA and FQGNSA.

Many counts were recorded for this clonotype. V is TRBV15 and J is TRBJ1-5; no clear D gene. The V and J ends lost 1 base and 1 base respectively, with 2 bases between them. Germline CDR1 is LNHNV and CDR2 is YYDKDF (reference sequence). The CDR3 covers 13 residues. CDR3 nucleotide sequence: TGTGCCACCAGCAGAGGAAGCAATCAGCCCCAGCATTTT. This codes for CATSRGSNQPQHF.

This clonotype was picked up many times. The chain carries TRBV14 and TRBJ1-2; TRBD1 matches 7 bases. Trimming at V came to 4 bases and at J to 4 bases, leaving 9 bases not matched to a gene. This CDR3 comprises 15 residues. Germline V gene lookup returns CDR1 SGHDN and CDR2 FVKESK. The CDR3 region is CASSPYAGTAYGYTF. CDR3 DNA: TGTGCCAGCAGCCCGTACGCCGGGACAGCCTATGGCTACACCTTC.

To note about this clonotype: Since a much larger clone is just one base distant, this may be a read error. The genes are TRBV20-1 and TRBJ1-5, with 8 nucleotides matching TRBD1. The CDR3 is 13 amino acids. Germline V gene lookup returns CDR1 DFQATT and CDR2 SNEGSKA (reference sequence). The CDR3 loop is CSTWTGISQPQNF. CDR3 DNA: TGCAGCACTTGGACAGGGATAAGTCAGCCCCAGAATTTT.

This clonotype has ten or more counts. The chain is built from TRBV11-1 and TRBJ1-1; unclear D gene. CDR3 size: 14 residues. V shed 2 bases and J shed 3 bases, with 10 bases lying between them. In germline, CDR1 is SGHAT, CDR2 FQDESV (reference sequence). CDR3 in amino acids: CASSLYLEDTEAFF. The CDR3 DNA reads as TGTGCCAGCAGCTTATACCTGGAGGACACTGAAGCTTTCTTT.

The chain couples TRBV25-1 to TRBJ2-7, with D tentatively TRBD2 (6 bases). The CDR3 is 13 amino acids. Germline CDR1 MGHDK, CDR2 SYGVNS. V dropped 10 bases and J dropped 4 bases, with 17 bases sitting between them. CDR3 protein: CATSGLSNYEQYF. The CDR3 nucleotides are TGTGCCACCTCGGGACTCAGTAATTACGAGCAGTACTTC.

This clonotype was detected ten times or more. The chain has TRBV6-2 or TRBV6-3 and TRBJ2-7, with 9 bases matching TRBD2. This CDR3 is 16 amino acids long. Germline loops: CDR1 MNHEY, CDR2 SVGEGT. V dropped 2 bases and J dropped 2; count of bases not matched to a gene: 7. The CDR3 DNA sequence: TGTGCCAGCAGTTACCCGGGACTAGCCGATCCCTACGAGCAGTACTTC. It is translated as CASSYPGLADPYEQYF.

This chain connects TRBV6-1 to TRBJ2-7, with D possibly being TRBD1 (6 bases). CDR3 size: 14 residues. V was trimmed by 6 bases and J by 0 bases, leaving 12 bases between them. Looked up from germline, CDR1 is MNHNS and CDR2 is SASEGT. CDR3 DNA: TGTGCCAGCAGCGCCAGGGGCGTCTCCTACGAGCAGTACTTC. This codes for CASSARGVSYEQYF.

The sample holds many counts of this clonotype. This CDR3 is CASTLRGTYTDTQYF. CDR3 DNA sequence: TGTGCCAGTACCCTCCGAGGGACATACACAGATACGCAGTATTTT. The chain joins TRBV19 to TRBJ2-3; D might be TRBD1 (6 bases). This CDR3 is 15 amino acids long. The V end was cut by 7 bases, the J end by 2 bases, with 16 bases between. Looked up from germline, CDR1 is LNHDA and CDR2 is SQIVND (reference sequence).

This clonotype was picked up many times. The J gene is TRBJ1-5, the V gene TRBV30; possibly TRBD1 for D (5 bases). Germline-derived CDR1 and CDR2 are GTSNPN and SVGIG (reference sequence). This CDR3 has 14 residues. The germline V and J ends were trimmed by 1 base and 2 bases, with 9 bases remaining between them. The CDR3 reads CAWSGSTGNQPQHF. The CDR3 bases are TGTGCCTGGAGTGGATCGACAGGCAATCAGCCCCAGCATTTT.

Ten or more counts support this clonotype. The gene calls are TRBV29-1 and TRBJ2-1, with a weak D call TRBD2 (5 bases). The V gene lost 4 bases and the J gene lost 0 bases, with 10 bases spanning the gap. The CDR3 loop spans 14 amino acids. CDR1 is SQVTM and CDR2 is ANQGSEA in the germline V gene. The CDR3 sequence is CSVVGVFSYNEQFF. The DNA of the CDR3 is TGCAGCGTTGTCGGGGTCTTCTCCTACAATGAGCAGTTCTTC.

This clonotype came up a few times. This chain joins TRBV7-9 and TRBJ1-3; tentative D call: TRBD1 (6 bases). CDR3 size: 14 residues. Looked up from germline, CDR1 is SEHNR and CDR2 is FQNEAQ (reference sequence). The ends were cut back, 3 bases at V and 1 base at J, with 7 bases in the middle. This CDR3 reads CASSFTGSGNTIYF. In DNA form, the CDR3 reads TGTGCCAGCAGCTTTACAGGGTCTGGAAACACCATATATTTT.

At least ten counts were recorded for this clonotype. The V call is TRBV20-1, the J call TRBJ2-3, with a weak D call TRBD2 (6 bases). V shed 0 bases and J shed 6 bases, with 19 bases lying between them. The CDR3 spans 16 residues. Germline loops: CDR1 DFQATT, CDR2 SNEGSKA (reference sequence). CDR3 region: CSARDPVLEGGDTQYF. CDR3 DNA: TGCAGTGCTAGAGATCCAGTTTTAGAAGGAGGGGATACGCAGTATTTT.

The sample holds many counts of this clonotype. The V call is TRBV25-1, the J call TRBJ1-2; 11 nucleotides line up with TRBD1. Looked up from germline, CDR1 is MGHDK and CDR2 is SYGVNS. The CDR3 length is 16 residues. The V gene end was trimmed by 0 bases and the J gene end by 4 bases; junction bases not matched to a gene: 4. CDR3 DNA: TGTGCCAGCAGTGAATATGGAGGGACAGGGGGCTATGGCTACACCTTC. Encoded protein: CASSEYGGTGGYGYTF.

In its sample, this clonotype was seen many times. The J gene is TRBJ1-1, the V gene TRBV28; D is uncertain. This CDR3 is built from 19 residues. Germline V CDR1 and CDR2: MDHEN, SYDVKM. V was cut by 0 bases and J by 1 base, with 21 bases left in between. CDR3 in amino acids: CASSLWVAGWSGKNTEAFF. In DNA, the CDR3 is TGTGCCAGCAGTTTATGGGTCGCGGGTTGGAGCGGGAAGAACACTGAAGCTTTCTTT.

The V gene is TRBV9, the J gene TRBJ2-1; 8 nucleotides match TRBD1. Per germline, CDR1 SGDLS and CDR2 YYNGEE. The CDR3 extends over 15 amino acids. Trimming took 3 bases from V and 4 from J; bases not matched to a gene: 6. Here the CDR3 reads CASSADRVPYNEQFF. Written as DNA, the CDR3 is TGTGCCAGCAGCGCGGACAGGGTGCCATACAATGAGCAGTTCTTC.

This clonotype was counted many times. V is TRBV10-3 and J is TRBJ2-7; D not resolved. Germline CDR1 reads ENHRY; CDR2 reads SYGVKD. V was shortened by 0 bases and J by 1 base, with 10 bases between the two germline ends. CDR3 length: 15 amino acids. CDR3 sequence: CAISESTKGSYEQYF. As DNA, the CDR3 is TGTGCCATCAGTGAGTCAACAAAAGGGTCCTACGAGCAGTACTTC.